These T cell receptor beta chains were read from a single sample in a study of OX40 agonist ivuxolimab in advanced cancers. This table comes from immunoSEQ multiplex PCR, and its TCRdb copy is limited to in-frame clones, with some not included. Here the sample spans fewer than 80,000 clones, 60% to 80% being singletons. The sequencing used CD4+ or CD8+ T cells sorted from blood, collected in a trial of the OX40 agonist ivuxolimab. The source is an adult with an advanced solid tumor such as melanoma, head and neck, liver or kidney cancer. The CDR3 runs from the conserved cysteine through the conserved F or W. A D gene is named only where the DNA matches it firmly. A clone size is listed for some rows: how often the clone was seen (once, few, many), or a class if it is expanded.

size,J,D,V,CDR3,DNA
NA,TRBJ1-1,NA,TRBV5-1,CASSELLNTEAFF,TGCGCCAGCAGCGAGTTATTGAACACTGAAGCTTTCTTT
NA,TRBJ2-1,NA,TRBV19,CASSTQGLEQFF,TGTGCCAGTAGTACCCAAGGACTAGAGCAGTTCTTC
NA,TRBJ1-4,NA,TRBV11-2,CASSRGNGNEKLFF,TGTGCCAGCAGCAGGGGGAACGGAAATGAAAAACTGTTTTTT
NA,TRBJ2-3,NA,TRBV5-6,CASSLGGPADTQYF,TGTGCCAGCAGCTTGGGGGGGCCCGCAGATACGCAGTATTTT
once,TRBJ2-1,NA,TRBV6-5,CASSATYNEQFF,TGTGCCAGCAGTGCAACATACAATGAGCAGTTCTTC
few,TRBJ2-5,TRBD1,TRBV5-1,CARDRGLETQYF,TGCGCCAGGGACAGGGGGTTGGAGACCCAGTACTTC
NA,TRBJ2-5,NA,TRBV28,CASRPAFVEQETQYF,TGTGCCAGCAGGCCCGCTTTTGTAGAACAAGAGACCCAGTACTTC
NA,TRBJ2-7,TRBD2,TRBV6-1,CASRETSGYEQYF,TGTGCCAGCAGGGAGACTAGCGGCTACGAGCAGTACTTC
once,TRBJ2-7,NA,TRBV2,CASSGVWPSYEQYF,TGTGCCAGCAGTGGGGTTTGGCCCTCCTACGAGCAGTACTTC
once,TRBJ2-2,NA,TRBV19,CASSRANTGELFF,TGTGCCAGTAGCAGGGCGAACACCGGGGAGCTGTTTTTT
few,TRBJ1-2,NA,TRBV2,CASSGQDYGYTF,TGTGCCAGCAGTGGACAAGACTATGGCTACACCTTC